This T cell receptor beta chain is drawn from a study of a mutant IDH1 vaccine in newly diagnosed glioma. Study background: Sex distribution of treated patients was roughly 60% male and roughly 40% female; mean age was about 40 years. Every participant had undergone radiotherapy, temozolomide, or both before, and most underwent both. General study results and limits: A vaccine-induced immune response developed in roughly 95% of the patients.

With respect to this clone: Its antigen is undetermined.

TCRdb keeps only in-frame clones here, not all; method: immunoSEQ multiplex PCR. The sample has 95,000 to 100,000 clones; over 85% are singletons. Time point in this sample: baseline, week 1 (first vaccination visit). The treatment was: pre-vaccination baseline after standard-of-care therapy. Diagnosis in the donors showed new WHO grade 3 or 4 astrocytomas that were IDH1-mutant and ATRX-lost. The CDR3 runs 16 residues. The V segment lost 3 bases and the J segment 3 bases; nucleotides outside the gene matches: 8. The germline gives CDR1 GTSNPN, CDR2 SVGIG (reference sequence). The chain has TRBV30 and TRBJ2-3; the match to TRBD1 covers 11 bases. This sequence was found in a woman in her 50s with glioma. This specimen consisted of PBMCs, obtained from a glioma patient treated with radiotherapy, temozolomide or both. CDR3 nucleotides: TGTGCCTGGAGAAGGACGGACAGGGGGCGAACAGATACGCAGTATTTT. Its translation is CAWRRTDRGRTDTQYF.